These T cell receptor beta chains were read from a single sample in a study of blood T cell repertoires in COVID-19. Here immunoSEQ multiplex PCR was the method, and the copy in TCRdb shows in-frame clones only, minus some. This sample has 150,000 to 200,000 clones, with 80% to 90% found just once. The source material was peripheral blood. All receptors come from a man in his 70s with active or convalescent COVID-19. CDR3s include the opening cysteine and the closing phenylalanine or tryptophan. The order of the fields is V gene, clone size, J gene, D gene, CDR3 DNA, CDR3 protein. A D gene is named only where the DNA matches it firmly. Where a row states a size, it is once, few, many or the class of an expanded clone; other rows omit it.

>TRBV30|-|TRBJ1-5|TRBD1
TGTGCCTGGAGTGTACAGACAGGGATTAATCAGCCCCAGCATTTT
CAWSVQTGINQPQHF
>TRBV24-1|-|TRBJ2-1|TRBD1
TGTGCCACCAGCGTGACAGGGATGGCCTACAATGAGCAGTTCTTC
CATSVTGMAYNEQFF
>TRBV6-5|-|TRBJ1-1|-
TGTGCCAGCACCATAGACGGAGTGAACACTGAAGCTTTCTTT
CASTIDGVNTEAFF
>TRBV4-1|-|TRBJ2-7|TRBD2
TGCGCCAGCAGCCAACCCGCGGGAGTTAGCTTCTACGAGCAGTACTTC
CASSQPAGVSFYEQYF
>TRBV7-9|-|TRBJ2-3|-
TGTGCCAGCAGCTTAGAGGGACTTAGCACAGATACGCAGTATTTT
CASSLEGLSTDTQYF
>TRBV28|few|TRBJ1-3|-
TGTGCCAGCAGTTTAAACCCAGGGTTCCCTGGAAACACCATATATTTT
CASSLNPGFPGNTIYF
>TRBV6-2/TRBV6-3|-|TRBJ1-2|-
TGTGCCAGCAGTTACGCGTCCGCGACTCTATTCTATGGCTACACCTTC
CASSYASATLFYGYTF
>TRBV28|-|TRBJ2-2|-
TGTGCCAGCAGTCTAATCGCCACCGGGGAGCTGTTTTTT
CASSLIATGELFF
>TRBV7-9|-|TRBJ2-7|TRBD1
TGTGCCAGCAGCTTAGCCGGGACAGGGTCTAGGGAGCAGTACTTC
CASSLAGTGSREQYF
>TRBV5-1|-|TRBJ2-7|TRBD1
TGCGCCAGCAGCTTGTGGACAGGGGTGGCCTACGAGCAGTACTTC
CASSLWTGVAYEQYF
>TRBV6-1|-|TRBJ1-4|TRBD1
TGTGCCAGCAGTGAAAGGGGGCGCAGGGAAAAACTGTTTTTT
CASSERGRREKLFF
>TRBV2|-|TRBJ2-3|TRBD2
TGTGCCAGCAGTATCAGACTAGCGGGATTCGGCACAGATACGCAGTATTTT
CASSIRLAGFGTDTQYF
>TRBV7-7|-|TRBJ2-2|-
TGTGCTAGCAGGAGTGCGAACACCGGGGAGCTGTTTTTT
CASRSANTGELFF
>TRBV2|-|TRBJ2-5|-
TGTGCCAGCACCGGGATTAGCGGGACCCAGTACTTC
CASTGISGTQYF
>TRBV6-1|-|TRBJ2-3|-
TGTGCCAGCAGTGCAACGCTTGGGAGACTCACAGATACGCAGTATTTT
CASSATLGRLTDTQYF
>TRBV5-4|-|TRBJ2-5|-
TGTGCCAGCAGCTCGAGCGGAGGCCAAGAGACCCAGTACTTC
CASSSSGGQETQYF
>TRBV9|-|TRBJ2-3|-
TGTGCCAGCAGCCCCCTAGCAGGTGGCACAGATACGCAGTATTTT
CASSPLAGGTDTQYF
>TRBV18|-|TRBJ2-7|-
TGTGCCAGCTCACCAATCCGCGGCGGGGCTACCTACGAGCAGTACTTC
CASSPIRGGATYEQYF
>TRBV15|-|TRBJ2-7|TRBD1
TGTGCCACCAGCAGAGGTGGACAGGGGGCTTACGAGCAGTACTTC
CATSRGGQGAYEQYF
>TRBV7-9|-|TRBJ1-4|-
TGTGCCAGCAGCCGAGGAGTTAATGAAAAACTGTTTTTT
CASSRGVNEKLFF
>TRBV28|-|TRBJ2-3|TRBD2
TGTGCCAGCAGGCCCAGCGGGGGGGTAACAGATACGCAGTATTTT
CASRPSGGVTDTQYF
>TRBV19|-|TRBJ1-2|-
TGTGCCAGTAGTACGACGACGGGGAGATATGGCTACACCTTC
CASSTTTGRYGYTF
>TRBV2|once|TRBJ2-7|TRBD1
TGTGCCAGCAGGCCGGGACAGGGAACGACCTACGAGCAGTACTTC
CASRPGQGTTYEQYF
>TRBV14|once|TRBJ1-3|-
TGTGCCAGCAGCCATAACAGGGTCTCTGGAAACACCATATATTTT
CASSHNRVSGNTIYF
>TRBV14|-|TRBJ1-6|-
TGTGCCAGCAGCCCCGGCCCGACATCACCCCTCCACTTT
CASSPGPTSPLHF
>TRBV5-1|-|TRBJ2-1|-
TGCGCCAGCACCCGGGACTCCGGGTTTTACAATGAGCAGTTCTTC
CASTRDSGFYNEQFF
>TRBV5-1|-|TRBJ2-2|TRBD2
TGCGCCAGCAGCTCGGGACTAGCGGGAAGCACCGGGGAGCTGTTTTTT
CASSSGLAGSTGELFF
>TRBV5-1|-|TRBJ2-1|TRBD2
TGCGCCAGCAGCTTGCTAGCGGGAAACTACAATGAGCAGTTCTTC
CASSLLAGNYNEQFF
>TRBV3-1/TRBV3-2|-|TRBJ1-4|-
TGTGCCAGCAGCCAGCCCACACAGGGTTATAGTGAAAAACTGTTTTTT
CASSQPTQGYSEKLFF
>TRBV9|-|TRBJ1-2|TRBD1
TGTGCCAGCAGCGTTGACAGGGGCCCCTTGCTTAACTATGGCTACACCTTC
CASSVDRGPLLNYGYTF
>TRBV19|-|TRBJ1-4|-
TGTGCCAGCCGTAAGATGGGGGCAAATGAAAAACTGTTTTTT
CASRKMGANEKLFF
>TRBV19|once|TRBJ2-1|-
TGTGCCAGTAGTTTCCGACAGGTCCCTGAGCAGTTCTTC
CASSFRQVPEQFF
>TRBV6-4|-|TRBJ2-2|TRBD1
TGTGCCAGCAGTCGGGGACAGTTTGGCACCGGGGAGCTGTTTTTT
CASSRGQFGTGELFF
>TRBV4-1|-|TRBJ1-2|TRBD1
TGCGCCAGCAGCCAAGAAGCAGGGGGAGTTTATGGCTACACCTTC
CASSQEAGGVYGYTF
>TRBV7-9|-|TRBJ2-1|TRBD2
TGTGCCAGCAGCTTACGGCTAGCGGGAGGTCACAATGAGCAGTTCTTC
CASSLRLAGGHNEQFF
>TRBV27|few|TRBJ1-1|TRBD1
TGTGCCAGCAGCCCGGTTCGTCAGGGGGGCATGAACACTGAAGCTTTCTTT
CASSPVRQGGMNTEAFF
>TRBV28|once|TRBJ2-3|-
TGTGCCACCCACGGAGGAGGGAACACAGATACGCAGTATTTT
CATHGGGNTDTQYF
>TRBV21-1|many|TRBJ2-4|-
TGTGCCAGCACTAGCGGGAGGGCCAAAAACATTCAGTACTTC
CASTSGRAKNIQYF
>TRBV28|-|TRBJ2-5|TRBD2
TGTGCCAGCAGCCCGGGGGGAGGGGAGACCCAGTACTTC
CASSPGGGETQYF
>TRBV5-4|-|TRBJ2-5|-
TGTGCCAGCAGGGCCGGGACTGGACCGGAGGAGACCCAGTACTTC
CASRAGTGPEETQYF
>TRBV9|-|TRBJ1-1|-
TGTGCCAGCAGCGTAGGGATTACAGGTGGACCTGAAGCTTTCTTT
CASSVGITGGPEAFF
>TRBV2|-|TRBJ2-7|-
TGTGCCAGCAGTGACAGATACGAGCAGTACTTC
CASSDRYEQYF
>TRBV6-2/TRBV6-3|-|TRBJ1-1|TRBD1
TGTGCCAGCAGTTTCCACGGACAGGGGAGTGAAGCTTTCTTT
CASSFHGQGSEAFF
>TRBV5-6|once|TRBJ2-1|-
TGTGCCAGCAGCTTGGATAGGGGAAGCTCCTACAATGAGCAGTTCTTC
CASSLDRGSSYNEQFF
>TRBV5-1|-|TRBJ1-2|TRBD1
TGCGCCAGCAGCCTGGGTCAGGGGGCGAGGCCTTACTATGGCTACACCTTC
CASSLGQGARPYYGYTF
>TRBV9|-|TRBJ2-2|TRBD1
TGTGCCAGCAGCGTAGGACAGGGGTGGAACACCGGGGAGCTGTTTTTT
CASSVGQGWNTGELFF
>TRBV28|-|TRBJ1-2|-
TGTGCCAGCAGTTTATTCACTAACTATGGCTACACCTTC
CASSLFTNYGYTF
>TRBV7-9|-|TRBJ2-5|-
TGTGCCAGCAGCTTAACTCTCCCCGGGCAAGAGACCCAGTACTTC
CASSLTLPGQETQYF
>TRBV15|-|TRBJ1-5|-
TGTGCCACCAGCAGAGAAAGAGGGCAGAGTAGCAATCAGCCCCAGCATTTT
CATSRERGQSSNQPQHF
>TRBV6-1|once|TRBJ2-1|TRBD2
TGTGCCAGCAGTGCAGGACTAGCGGGAGGGACCTACAATGAGCAGTTCTTC
CASSAGLAGGTYNEQFF
>TRBV28|-|TRBJ2-2|TRBD2
TGTGCCAGCAGTTCTAGCGGGGCCCCCGTCACCGGGGAGCTGTTTTTT
CASSSSGAPVTGELFF
>TRBV2|-|TRBJ1-6|-
TGTGCCAGCAGTGTGGACACCCTTGGTTCACCCCTCCACTTT
CASSVDTLGSPLHF